This T cell receptor beta chain was found in a study of blood T cell repertoires in COVID-19. Study context: Material from acute and convalescent COVID-19 was sourced from the United States, Italy and Spain. From T cells, B-cell-depleted T cells, or PBMCs came the material, which was cDNA or gDNA.

Original analysis: Nucleated cell counts were estimated from reference gene primer amplification. Clones were read by immunoSEQ multiplex PCR, and TCRdb kept only the in-frame ones, dropping some. Clone size and the V and J calls come from that table; the DNA yielded D and trimming. The top ten clones hold approximately 25% of a sample with approximately 50,000 clones, roughly 83% of them seen once. The length of the CDR3 is 14 residues. Trimming at V came to 2 bases and at J to 7 bases, leaving 10 bases not matched to a gene. Germline CDR1 reads GTSNPN; CDR2 reads SVGIG (reference sequence). The genes are TRBV30 and TRBJ1-2; 7 bases line up with TRBD1. This sequence was found in a woman aged 80 or over with acute or convalescent COVID-19. What was sequenced was peripheral blood. CDR3 loop: CAWSQNQGVRGYTF. The CDR3 coding sequence is TGTGCCTGGAGTCAAAACCAGGGGGTTCGTGGCTACACCTTC.